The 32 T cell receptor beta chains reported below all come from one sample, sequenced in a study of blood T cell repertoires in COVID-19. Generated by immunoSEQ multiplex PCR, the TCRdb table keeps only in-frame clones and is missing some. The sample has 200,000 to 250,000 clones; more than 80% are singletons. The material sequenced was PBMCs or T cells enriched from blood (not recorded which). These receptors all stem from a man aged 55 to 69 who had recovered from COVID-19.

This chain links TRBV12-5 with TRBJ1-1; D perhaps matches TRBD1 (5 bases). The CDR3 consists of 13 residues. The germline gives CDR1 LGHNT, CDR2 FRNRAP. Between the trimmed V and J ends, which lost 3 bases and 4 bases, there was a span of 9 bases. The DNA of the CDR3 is TGTGCTAGTGGTTTCGCTGGGGCCACTGAAGCTTTCTTT. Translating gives CASGFAGATEAFF.

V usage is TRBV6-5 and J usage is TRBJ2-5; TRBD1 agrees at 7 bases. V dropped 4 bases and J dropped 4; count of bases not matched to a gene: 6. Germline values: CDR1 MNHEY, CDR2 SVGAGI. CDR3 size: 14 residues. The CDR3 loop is CASSSLTGRETQYF. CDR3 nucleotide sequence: TGTGCCAGCAGTTCCCTGACAGGGAGAGAGACCCAGTACTTC.

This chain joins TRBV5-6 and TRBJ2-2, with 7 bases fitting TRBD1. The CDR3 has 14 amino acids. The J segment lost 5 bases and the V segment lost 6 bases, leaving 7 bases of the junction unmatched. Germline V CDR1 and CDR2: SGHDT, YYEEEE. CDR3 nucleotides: TGTGCCAGCAACAGGGGAGAAGGGACCGGGGAGCTGTTTTTT. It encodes CASNRGEGTGELFF.

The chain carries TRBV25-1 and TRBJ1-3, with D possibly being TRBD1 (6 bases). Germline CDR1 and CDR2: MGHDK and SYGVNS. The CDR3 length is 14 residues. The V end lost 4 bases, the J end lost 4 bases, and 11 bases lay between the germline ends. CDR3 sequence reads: CASSATGRGNTIYF. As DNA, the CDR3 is TGTGCCAGCAGTGCCACAGGGAGAGGAAACACCATATATTTT. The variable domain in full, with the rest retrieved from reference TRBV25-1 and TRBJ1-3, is EADIYQTPRYLVIGTGKKITLECSQTMGHDKMYWYQQDPGMELHLIHYSYGVNSTEKGDLSSESTVSRIRTEHFPLTLESARPSHTSQYLCASSATGRGNTIYFGEGSWLTVV.

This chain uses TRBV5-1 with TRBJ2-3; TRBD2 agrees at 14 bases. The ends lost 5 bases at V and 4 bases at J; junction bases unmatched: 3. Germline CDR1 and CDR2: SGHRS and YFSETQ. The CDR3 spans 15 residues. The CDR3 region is CASRQTSGGADTQYF. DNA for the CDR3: TGCGCCAGCAGACAGACTAGCGGGGGGGCAGATACGCAGTATTTT.

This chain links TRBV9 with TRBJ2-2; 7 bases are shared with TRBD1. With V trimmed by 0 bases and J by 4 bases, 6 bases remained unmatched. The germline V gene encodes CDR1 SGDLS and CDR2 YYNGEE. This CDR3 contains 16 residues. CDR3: CASSVEGNRGTGELFF. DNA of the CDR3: TGTGCCAGCAGCGTAGAAGGGAACAGGGGCACCGGGGAGCTGTTTTTT.

CDR3 in amino acids: CASIKTGVDTEAFF. In nucleotides, the CDR3 is TGTGCCAGCATAAAGACAGGGGTGGACACTGAAGCTTTCTTT. The chain has TRBV7-9 and TRBJ1-1; TRBD1 matches 8 bases. The germline V gene encodes CDR1 SEHNR and CDR2 FQNEAQ (reference sequence). The length of the CDR3 is 14 residues. J gave up 3 bases and V 7 bases, and 7 bases lay outside the gene matches.

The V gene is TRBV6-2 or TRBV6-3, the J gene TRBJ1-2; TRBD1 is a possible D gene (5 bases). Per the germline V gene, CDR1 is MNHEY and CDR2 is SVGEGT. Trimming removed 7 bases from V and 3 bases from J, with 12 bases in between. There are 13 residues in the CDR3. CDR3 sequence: CASTPGTYYGYTF. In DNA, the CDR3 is TGTGCCAGCACCCCCGGGACTTACTATGGCTACACCTTC.

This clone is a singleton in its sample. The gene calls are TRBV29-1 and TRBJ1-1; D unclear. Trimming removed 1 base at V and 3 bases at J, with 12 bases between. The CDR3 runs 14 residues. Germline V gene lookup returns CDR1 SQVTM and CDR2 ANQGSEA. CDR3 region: CSVEVRAGYTEAFF. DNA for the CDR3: TGCAGCGTTGAAGTTCGTGCAGGCTACACTGAAGCTTTCTTT. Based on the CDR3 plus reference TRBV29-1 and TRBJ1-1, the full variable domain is SAVISQKPSRDICQRGTSLTIQCQVDSQVTMMFWYRQQPGQSLTLIATANQGSEATYESGFVIDKFPISRPNLTFSTLTVSNMSPEDSSIYLCSVEVRAGYTEAFFGQGTRLTVV.

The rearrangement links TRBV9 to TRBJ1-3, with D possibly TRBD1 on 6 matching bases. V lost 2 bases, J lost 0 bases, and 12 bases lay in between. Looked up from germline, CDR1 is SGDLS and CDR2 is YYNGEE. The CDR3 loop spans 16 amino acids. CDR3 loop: CASSVGGQISGNTIYF. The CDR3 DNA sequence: TGTGCCAGCAGCGTCGGGGGGCAGATCTCTGGAAACACCATATATTTT.

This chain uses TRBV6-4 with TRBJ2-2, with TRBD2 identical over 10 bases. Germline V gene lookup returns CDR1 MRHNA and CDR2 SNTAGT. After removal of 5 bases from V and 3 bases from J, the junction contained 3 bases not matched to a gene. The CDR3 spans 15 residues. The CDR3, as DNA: TGTGCCAGCAGTCAGCGGGGGGGCGACACCGGGGAGCTGTTTTTT. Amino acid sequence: CASSQRGGDTGELFF.

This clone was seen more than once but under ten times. DNA of the CDR3: TGTGCCAGCAGCCAAGTCTCGGTGAACTATGGCTACACCTTC. This translates into CASSQVSVNYGYTF. The chain recombines TRBV3-1 (or the pseudogene TRBV3-2) with TRBJ1-2; D gene uncertain. CDR1 is LGHDT, CDR2 YNNKEL, per germline (reference sequence). Trimming took 1 base from V and 2 from J, leaving 8 bases between them. This CDR3 has 14 residues.

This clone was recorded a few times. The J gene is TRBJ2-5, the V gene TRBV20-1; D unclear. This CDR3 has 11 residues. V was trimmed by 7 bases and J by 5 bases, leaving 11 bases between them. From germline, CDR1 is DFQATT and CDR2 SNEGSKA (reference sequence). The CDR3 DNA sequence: TGCAGTGGGGTAGAGGTGGAGACCCAGTACTTC. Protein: CSGVEVETQYF.

CDR3 nucleotides: TGTGCCAGCTCACGGGGGGGCAGCTATGGCTACACCTTC. It is translated as CASSRGGSYGYTF. The rearrangement joins TRBV18 to TRBJ1-2; a weak D match, TRBD1 (6 bases). The CDR3 totals 13 residues. V lost 4 bases to trimming and J lost 4 bases, with 10 bases between them. Germline values: CDR1 KGHSH, CDR2 LQKENI.

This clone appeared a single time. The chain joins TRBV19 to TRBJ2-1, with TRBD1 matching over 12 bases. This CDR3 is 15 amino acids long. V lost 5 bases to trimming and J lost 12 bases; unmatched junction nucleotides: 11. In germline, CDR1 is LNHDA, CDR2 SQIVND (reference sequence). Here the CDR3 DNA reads TGTGCCAGTAGTTCGGGACAGGGGGCGCGTTCTGTGCAGTTCTTC. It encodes CASSSGQGARSVQFF.

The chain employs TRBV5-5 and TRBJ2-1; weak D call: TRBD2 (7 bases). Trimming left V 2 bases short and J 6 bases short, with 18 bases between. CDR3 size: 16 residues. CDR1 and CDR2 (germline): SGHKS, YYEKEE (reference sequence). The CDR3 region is CASSFFGGRPSNEQFF. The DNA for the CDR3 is TGTGCCAGCAGCTTTTTCGGGGGGCGGCCGTCCAATGAGCAGTTCTTC.

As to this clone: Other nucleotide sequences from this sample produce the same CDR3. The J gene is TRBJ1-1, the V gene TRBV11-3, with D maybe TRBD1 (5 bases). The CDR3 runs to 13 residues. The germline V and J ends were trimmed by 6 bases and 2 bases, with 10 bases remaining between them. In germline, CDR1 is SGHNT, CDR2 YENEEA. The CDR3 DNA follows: TGTGCCAGCAGTCTCGGGGGAAACACTGAAGCTTTCTTT. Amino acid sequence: CASSLGGNTEAFF.

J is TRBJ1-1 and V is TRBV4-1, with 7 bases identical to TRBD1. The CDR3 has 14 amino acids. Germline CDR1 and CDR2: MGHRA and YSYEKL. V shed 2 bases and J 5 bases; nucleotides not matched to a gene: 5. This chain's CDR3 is CASSQTGAGTEAFF. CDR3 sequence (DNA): TGCGCCAGCAGCCAAACAGGGGCGGGGACTGAAGCTTTCTTT.

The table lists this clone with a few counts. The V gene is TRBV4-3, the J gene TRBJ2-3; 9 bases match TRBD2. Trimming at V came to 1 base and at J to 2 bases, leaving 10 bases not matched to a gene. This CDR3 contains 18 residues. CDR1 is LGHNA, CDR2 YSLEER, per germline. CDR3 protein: CASSQARIAGDITDTQYF. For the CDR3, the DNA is TGCGCCAGCAGCCAAGCGCGTATAGCGGGGGACATCACAGATACGCAGTATTTT.

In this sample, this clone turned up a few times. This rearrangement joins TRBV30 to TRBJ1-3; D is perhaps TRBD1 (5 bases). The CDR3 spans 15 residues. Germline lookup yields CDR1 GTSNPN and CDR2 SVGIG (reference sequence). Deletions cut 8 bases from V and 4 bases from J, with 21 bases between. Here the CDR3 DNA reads TGTGCCCACCTAAGCGGGGGGACCAACGGAAACACCATATATTTT. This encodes CAHLSGGTNGNTIYF.

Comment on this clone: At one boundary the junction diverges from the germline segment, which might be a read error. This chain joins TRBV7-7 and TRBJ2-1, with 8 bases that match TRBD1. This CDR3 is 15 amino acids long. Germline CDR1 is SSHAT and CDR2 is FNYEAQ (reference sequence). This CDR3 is CASSHGQGPYNEQFF. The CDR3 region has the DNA TGTGCTAGCAGCCATGGACAGGGACCCTACAATGAGCAGTTCTTC.

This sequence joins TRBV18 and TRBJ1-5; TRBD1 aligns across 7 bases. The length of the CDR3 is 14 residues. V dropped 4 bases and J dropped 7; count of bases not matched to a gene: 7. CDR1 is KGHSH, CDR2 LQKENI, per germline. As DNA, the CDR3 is TGTGCCAGCTCACAAGAGACAGGGTCCCAGCCCCAGCATTTT. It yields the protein CASSQETGSQPQHF. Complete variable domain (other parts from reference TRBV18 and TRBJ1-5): NAGVMQNPRHLVRRRGQEARLRCSPMKGHSHVYWYRQLPEEGLKFMVYLQKENIIDESGMPKERFSAEFPKEGPSILRIQQVVRGDSAAYFCASSQETGSQPQHFGDGTRLSIL.

The CDR3 region is CASSVDGVSYNEQFF. DNA for the CDR3: TGTGCCAGCAGCGTAGACGGGGTATCCTACAATGAGCAGTTCTTC. The chain carries TRBV9 and TRBJ2-1; D may be TRBD2 (5 bases). The CDR3 totals 15 residues. The germline V gene has CDR1 SGDLS and CDR2 YYNGEE. Trimming removed 0 bases at V and 1 base at J, with 8 bases between.

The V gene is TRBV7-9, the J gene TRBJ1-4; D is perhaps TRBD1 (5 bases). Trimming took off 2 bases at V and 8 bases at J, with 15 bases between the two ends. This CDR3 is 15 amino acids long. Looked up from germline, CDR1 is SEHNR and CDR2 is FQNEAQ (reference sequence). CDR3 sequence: CASSLFSGIEEKLFF. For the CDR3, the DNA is TGTGCCAGCAGCTTATTTTCAGGGATCGAAGAAAAACTGTTTTTT.

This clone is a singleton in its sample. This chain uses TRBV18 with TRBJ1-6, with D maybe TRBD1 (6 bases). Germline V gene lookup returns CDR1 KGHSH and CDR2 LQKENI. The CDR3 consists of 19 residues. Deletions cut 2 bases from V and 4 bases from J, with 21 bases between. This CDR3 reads CASSPNPTGARGYNSPLHF. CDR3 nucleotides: TGTGCCAGCTCACCAAACCCGACAGGAGCGAGGGGTTATAATTCACCCCTCCACTTT.

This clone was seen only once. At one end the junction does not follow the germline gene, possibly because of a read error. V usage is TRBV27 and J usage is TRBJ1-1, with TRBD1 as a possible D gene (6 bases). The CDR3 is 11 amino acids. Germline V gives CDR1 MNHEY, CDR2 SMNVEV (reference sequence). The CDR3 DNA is TGTGCCAGCAGTTACGGACAGAAGCTTTTTTTT. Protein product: CASSYGQKLFF.

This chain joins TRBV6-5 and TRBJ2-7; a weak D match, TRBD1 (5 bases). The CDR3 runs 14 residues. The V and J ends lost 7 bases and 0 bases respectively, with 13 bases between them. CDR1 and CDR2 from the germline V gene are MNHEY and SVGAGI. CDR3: CASKGQVSSYEQYF. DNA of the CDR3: TGTGCCAGCAAGGGGCAGGTGAGCTCCTACGAGCAGTACTTC.

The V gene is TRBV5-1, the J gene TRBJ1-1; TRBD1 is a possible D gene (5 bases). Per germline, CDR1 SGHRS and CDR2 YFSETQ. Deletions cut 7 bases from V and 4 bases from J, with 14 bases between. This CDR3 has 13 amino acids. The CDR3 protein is CASGEVGGTEAFF. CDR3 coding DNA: TGCGCCAGCGGTGAGGTGGGGGGCACTGAAGCTTTCTTT.

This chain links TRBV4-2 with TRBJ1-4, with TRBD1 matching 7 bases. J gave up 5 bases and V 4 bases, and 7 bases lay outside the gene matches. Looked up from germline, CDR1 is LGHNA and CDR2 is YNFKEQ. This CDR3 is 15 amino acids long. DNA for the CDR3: TGTGCCAGCAGCCTTACCGGGACAGAAAATGAAAAACTGTTTTTT. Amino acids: CASSLTGTENEKLFF.

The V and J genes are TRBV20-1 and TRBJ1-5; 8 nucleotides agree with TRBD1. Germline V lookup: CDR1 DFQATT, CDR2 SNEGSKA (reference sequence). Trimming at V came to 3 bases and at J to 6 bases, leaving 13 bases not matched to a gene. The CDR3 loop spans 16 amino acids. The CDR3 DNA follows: TGCAGTGCTAGTCACGGACAGGGCGAGGTCGGTCAGCCCCAGCATTTT. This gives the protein CSASHGQGEVGQPQHF.

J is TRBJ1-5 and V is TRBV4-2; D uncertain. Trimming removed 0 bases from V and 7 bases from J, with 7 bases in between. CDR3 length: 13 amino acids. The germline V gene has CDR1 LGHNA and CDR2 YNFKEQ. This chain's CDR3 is CASSQDEVQPQHF. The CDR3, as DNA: TGTGCCAGCAGCCAAGATGAGGTCCAGCCCCAGCATTTT.

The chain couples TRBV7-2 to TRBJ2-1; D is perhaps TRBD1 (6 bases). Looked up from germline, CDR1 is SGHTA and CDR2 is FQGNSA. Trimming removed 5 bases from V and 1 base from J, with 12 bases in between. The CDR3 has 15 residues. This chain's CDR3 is CASSRSGTSYNEQFF. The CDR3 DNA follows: TGTGCCAGCAGCAGGTCCGGGACATCCTACAATGAGCAGTTCTTC.